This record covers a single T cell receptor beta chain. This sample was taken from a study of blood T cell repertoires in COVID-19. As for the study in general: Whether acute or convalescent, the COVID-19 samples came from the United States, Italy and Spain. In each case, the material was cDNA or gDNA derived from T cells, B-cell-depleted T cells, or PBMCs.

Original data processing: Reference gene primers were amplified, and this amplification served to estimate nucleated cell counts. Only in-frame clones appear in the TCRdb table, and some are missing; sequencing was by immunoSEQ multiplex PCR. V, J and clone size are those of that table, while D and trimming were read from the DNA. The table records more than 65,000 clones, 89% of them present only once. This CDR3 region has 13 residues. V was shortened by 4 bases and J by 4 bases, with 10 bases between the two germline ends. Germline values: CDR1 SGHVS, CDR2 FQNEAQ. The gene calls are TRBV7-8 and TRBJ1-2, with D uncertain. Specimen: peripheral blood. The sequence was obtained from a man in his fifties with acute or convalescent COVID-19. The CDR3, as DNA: TGTGCCAGCAGCTCACCGGGAACCTATGGCTACACCTTC. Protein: CASSSPGTYGYTF.